The 15 T cell receptor beta chains given below trace back to one sample, sequenced in a study of HIV-infected children after antiretroviral therapy interruption (dated by TCRdb to about 2019). This specimen's treatment or condition label, per the study, means: PENTA 11 planned treatment interruption arm or continuous ART arm. Library creation used 3' RACE. Sequencing took place on an Illumina MiSeq. To correct PCR amplification bias, TCR libraries were generated from RNA with a 3' RACE protocol that used unique molecular identifiers. The raw public data were reprocessed by TCRdb itself: fastp quality trimming at Q25, MiXCR clonotype calling, in-frame beta chains only. CDR3 protein duplicates are merged, each entry listing the most common genes and DNA. This sample holds about 46,000 distinct CDR3 sequences; roughly 4% were observed only once. The ten largest clones represent 0.6% to 0.85% of the sample.

The material was CD45RA+ CD4+ T cells from PBMCs, pooled from several time points, obtained from a donor given antiretroviral therapy, either interrupted or continuous. The sample's cell subset or site label, decoded: naive CD4+ CD45RA+ CD45RO- T cells. These receptors were obtained from a pool of human donors with HIV.

There are many counts of this clonotype. The chain is built from TRBV12-3 or TRBV12-4 and TRBJ2-7; D assignment may be TRBD1 or TRBD2 (6 bases each). The CDR3 length is 11 residues. The V and J ends lost 7 bases and 12 bases respectively, with 16 bases between them. CDR3 coding DNA: TGTGCCAGCACCCTGGGGGGACATCTGTACTTC. Amino acids: CASTLGGHLYF.

This clonotype is medium-sized in the sample. The CDR3 is CASSLGVQETQYF. In DNA, the CDR3 is TGCGCCAGCAGCTTGGGGGTTCAAGAGACCCAGTACTTC. This chain joins TRBV5-1 and TRBJ2-5, with D hard to call. Per the germline V gene, CDR1 is SGHRS and CDR2 is YFSETQ. V gave up 0 bases and J gave up 2 bases, with 5 bases separating them. CDR3 length: 13 amino acids.

This clonotype was seen repeatedly, ten times or more. This chain links TRBV3-1 with TRBJ1-1; D gene uncertain. The V end lost 6 bases, the J end lost 0 bases, and 5 bases lay between the germline ends. CDR1 is LGHDT and CDR2 is YNNKEL in the germline V gene (reference sequence). The CDR3 totals 12 residues. The CDR3 DNA sequence: TGTGCCAGCAGTCTGATGAACACTGAAGCTTTCTTT. It specifies CASSLMNTEAFF.

This clonotype was found many times. The chain is built from TRBV3-1 and TRBJ1-1; D might be TRBD1 (6 bases). V lost 4 bases to trimming and J lost 4 bases, with 13 bases between them. Per the germline V gene, CDR1 is LGHDT and CDR2 is YNNKEL (reference sequence). The CDR3 totals 14 residues. This chain's CDR3 is CASSPGAGATEAFF. DNA of the CDR3: TGTGCCAGCAGCCCAGGGGCAGGGGCCACTGAAGCTTTCTTT.

The sample holds a few counts of this clonotype. The chain has TRBV10-3 and TRBJ1-1; tentatively, D is TRBD1 (5 bases). V was trimmed by 4 bases and J by 1 base, leaving 7 bases between them. Germline lookup yields CDR1 ENHRY and CDR2 SYGVKD. The CDR3 totals 13 residues. CDR3 region: CAISVDRNTEAFF. In DNA, the CDR3 is TGTGCCATCAGTGTCGACAGGAACACTGAAGCTTTCTTT.

The chain combines TRBV7-2 with TRBJ1-5; no clear D. This CDR3 has 14 amino acids. Trimming removed 6 bases at V and 4 bases at J, with 13 bases between. Germline CDR1 is SGHTA and CDR2 is FQGNSA. CDR3 protein: CASSLPQMNQPQHF. DNA of the CDR3: TGTGCCAGCAGTTTGCCCCAAATGAATCAGCCCCAGCATTTT.

V gene TRBV3-1 combines with J gene TRBJ1-5, with D perhaps matching TRBD1 (5 bases). Germline V gene lookup returns CDR1 LGHDT and CDR2 YNNKEL (reference sequence). V lost 3 bases and J lost 3, with 9 bases in between. The CDR3 has 14 amino acids. The CDR3 DNA is TGTGCCAGCAGCCATGGGACGGTCAATCAGCCCCAGCATTTT. Translated: CASSHGTVNQPQHF.

In this sample, this clonotype turned up a few times. The rearrangement uses TRBV5-1 and TRBJ2-3; no clear D. The CDR3 runs 14 residues. In germline, CDR1 is SGHRS, CDR2 YFSETQ. The V end lost 3 bases, the J end lost 1 base, and 9 bases lay between the germline ends. In DNA, the CDR3 is TGCGCCAGCAGCTCCACTACCGGCACAGATACGCAGTATTTT. This translates into CASSSTTGTDTQYF. Together with reference TRBV5-1 and TRBJ2-3, the CDR3 gives the full variable domain: KAGVTQTPRYLIKTRGQQVTLSCSPISGHRSVSWYQQTPGQGLQFLFEYFSETQRNKGNFPGRFSGRQFSNSRSEMNVSTLELGDSALYLCASSSTTGTDTQYFGPGTRLTVL.

There are many counts of this clonotype. The chain combines TRBV19 with TRBJ1-3; unclear D gene. CDR3 length: 13 residues. The V gene's germline CDR1 is LNHDA and CDR2 SQIVND (reference sequence). Trimming shortened V by 7 bases and J by 2 bases, and 9 bases separated the two germline ends. CDR3 DNA: TGTGCCAGTATCAGTCTTGCTGGAAACACCATATATTTT. This encodes CASISLAGNTIYF.

This clonotype was counted between two and nine times. V is TRBV5-1 and J is TRBJ1-1, with 8 bases identical to TRBD1. This CDR3 has 13 residues. Germline V gives CDR1 SGHRS, CDR2 YFSETQ. V shed 0 bases, J shed 6 bases, and the junction held 1 base outside the gene matches. The CDR3 here is CASSLGQGPEAFF. DNA of the CDR3: TGCGCCAGCAGCTTGGGACAGGGGCCTGAAGCTTTCTTT.

By proportion, this clonotype is medium-sized (0.01 to 0.1%). At one end the junction does not follow the germline gene, possibly because of a read error. CDR3 sequence (DNA): TGTGCCAGCAGTATAGTCAGGGGGCGAGAACAGTACTTC. As protein: CASSIVRGREQYF. The V call is TRBV19, the J call TRBJ2-7; 8 nucleotides match TRBD1. The CDR3 is 13 residues long. The germline V gene has CDR1 LNHDA and CDR2 SQIVND (reference sequence).

This clonotype was observed many times. This sequence joins TRBV12-3 or TRBV12-4 and TRBJ2-7; 7 bases agree with TRBD1. V was clipped by 6 bases and J by 4 bases; unmatched bases: 6. This CDR3 comprises 13 residues. This chain's CDR3 is CASSYGQVYEQYF. Here the CDR3 DNA reads TGTGCCAGCAGCTACGGACAGGTGTACGAGCAGTACTTC.

This clonotype was detected ten times or more. The rearrangement uses TRBV29-1 and TRBJ2-1, with 16 nucleotides matching TRBD2. The CDR3 consists of 18 residues. CDR1 and CDR2 (germline): SQVTM, ANQGSEA. J lost 3 bases, V lost 5 bases, and 10 bases had no gene match. The CDR3 loop reads CSVNIGTSGGAGYNEQFF. As DNA, the CDR3 is TGCAGCGTTAACATTGGGACTAGCGGGGGGGCTGGCTACAATGAGCAGTTCTTC.

This clonotype has at least ten counts. V usage is TRBV29-1 and J usage is TRBJ1-1; D is undetermined. Germline CDR1 is SQVTM and CDR2 is ANQGSEA. CDR3 length: 13 residues. With 1 base removed from V and 4 bases from J, the gap between germline ends came to 10 bases. As DNA, the CDR3 is TGCAGCGTTGAAGGGGCCCTAAGCACTGAAGCTTTCTTT. This codes for CSVEGALSTEAFF.

At least ten counts were recorded for this clonotype. This chain uses TRBV5-6 with TRBJ2-2; 9 bases are shared with TRBD1. The germline V gene has CDR1 SGHDT and CDR2 YYEEEE. J gave up 3 bases and V 4 bases, and 1 base lay outside the gene matches. The CDR3 extends over 14 amino acids. CDR3 protein: CASSRQGDTGELFF. CDR3 nucleotides: TGTGCCAGCAGCAGACAGGGGGACACCGGGGAGCTGTTTTTT.